A single sample is the source of the 4 T cell receptor beta chains below, sequenced in a study of blood T cell repertoires in COVID-19. The method was immunoSEQ multiplex PCR; TCRdb's version includes in-frame clones alone and lacks a portion of them. The sample shows about 120,000 clones, 65% to 90% of them seen only once. The sample comprised peripheral blood. These receptors were obtained from an elderly man with acute or convalescent COVID-19.

The V gene is TRBV5-8, the J gene TRBJ1-2; no reliable D call. Germline CDR1 is SGHTS and CDR2 is YDEGEE. Trimming shortened V by 6 bases and J by 4 bases, and 10 bases separated the two germline ends. This CDR3 is built from 12 residues. CDR3 region: CASTLRFYGYTF. CDR3 in DNA: TGTGCCAGCACCCTACGGTTCTATGGCTACACCTTC.

This clone appeared once. The J gene is TRBJ2-6, the V gene TRBV9, with D perhaps TRBD2 (7 bases). Germline-derived CDR1 and CDR2 are SGDLS and YYNGEE. Trimming shortened V by 4 bases and J by 0 bases, and 17 bases separated the two germline ends. The CDR3 is 18 residues long. The CDR3 nucleotides read TGTGCCAGCAGCCCCTGGGGGGGCGTCAGCTCTGGGGCCAACGTCCTGACTTTC. It is translated as CASSPWGGVSSGANVLTF.

This clone occurred once. The J gene is TRBJ1-2, the V gene TRBV24-1; 8 bases are shared with TRBD1. CDR1 and CDR2 (germline): KGHDR, SFDVKD. The J segment lost 2 bases and the V segment lost 5 bases, leaving 0 bases of the junction unmatched. CDR3 length equals 13 residues. This CDR3 is CATSAGGNYGYTF. DNA for the CDR3: TGTGCCACCAGTGCAGGGGGCAACTATGGCTACACCTTC.

CDR3 bases: TGTGCCACCAGTGACATGACTAGCGGGGGGGGGAATGAGCAGTTCTTC. This encodes CATSDMTSGGGNEQFF. This chain uses TRBV24-1 with TRBJ2-1; 14 bases line up with TRBD2. The CDR3 runs to 16 residues. V lost 4 bases, J lost 7 bases, and 5 bases stayed unmatched. Germline assignment: CDR1 KGHDR and CDR2 SFDVKD.